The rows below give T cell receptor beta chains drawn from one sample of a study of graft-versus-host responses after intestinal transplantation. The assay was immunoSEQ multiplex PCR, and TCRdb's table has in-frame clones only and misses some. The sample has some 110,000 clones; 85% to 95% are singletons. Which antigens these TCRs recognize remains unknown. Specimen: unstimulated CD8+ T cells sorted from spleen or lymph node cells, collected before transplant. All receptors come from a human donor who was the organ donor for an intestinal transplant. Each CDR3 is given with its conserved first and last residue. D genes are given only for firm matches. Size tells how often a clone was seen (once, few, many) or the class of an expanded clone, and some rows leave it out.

cdr3_aa: CASSQEVAGGLGETQYF
cdr3_nt: TGCGCCAGCAGCCAAGAGGTAGCGGGAGGGTTGGGGGAGACCCAGTACTTC
j_call: TRBJ2-5
clone_size: NA
v_call: TRBV4-3
d_call: TRBD2

cdr3_aa: CASRGDRDETQYF
cdr3_nt: TGTGCCAGCCGAGGGGACAGGGACGAGACCCAGTACTTC
j_call: TRBJ2-5
clone_size: NA
v_call: TRBV28
d_call: TRBD1

cdr3_aa: CASSQSRTGGYEQYF
cdr3_nt: TGCGCCAGCAGTCAATCTAGGACAGGGGGCTACGAGCAGTACTTC
j_call: TRBJ2-7
clone_size: NA
v_call: TRBV23-1
d_call: TRBD1

cdr3_aa: CASSFGLRPEAFF
cdr3_nt: TGTGCCAGCAGCTTCGGACTAAGGCCTGAAGCTTTCTTT
j_call: TRBJ1-1
clone_size: NA
v_call: TRBV11-2
d_call: NA

cdr3_aa: CASSPGPISNTEAFF
cdr3_nt: TGCGCCAGCAGCCCCGGACCAATCTCGAACACTGAAGCTTTCTTT
j_call: TRBJ1-1
clone_size: NA
v_call: TRBV7-9
d_call: NA

cdr3_aa: CASSRGGFRQPQHF
cdr3_nt: TGTGCCAGCAGCCGAGGAGGTTTTAGGCAGCCCCAGCATTTT
j_call: TRBJ1-5
clone_size: NA
v_call: TRBV28
d_call: NA

cdr3_aa: CASSSWGESAGELFF
cdr3_nt: TGTGCCAGCAGCTCCTGGGGGGAGTCCGCCGGGGAGCTGTTTTTT
j_call: TRBJ2-2
clone_size: NA
v_call: TRBV13
d_call: NA

cdr3_aa: CASSSSGRIDEQYF
cdr3_nt: TGTGCCAGCAGTTCAAGCGGGAGGATCGACGAGCAGTACTTC
j_call: TRBJ2-7
clone_size: few
v_call: TRBV7-9
d_call: TRBD2

cdr3_aa: CAISFHGETQYF
cdr3_nt: TGTGCCATCAGTTTTCATGGAGAGACCCAGTACTTC
j_call: TRBJ2-5
clone_size: NA
v_call: TRBV10-3
d_call: NA

cdr3_aa: CASSFTGSYEQYF
cdr3_nt: TGTGCCAGCAGCTTTACAGGTTCCTACGAGCAGTACTTC
j_call: TRBJ2-7
clone_size: few
v_call: TRBV5-6
d_call: NA

cdr3_aa: CASSLGTSGSTDTQYF
cdr3_nt: TGTGCCAGCAGCTTAGGGACTAGCGGGAGCACAGATACGCAGTATTTT
j_call: TRBJ2-3
clone_size: once
v_call: TRBV11-2
d_call: TRBD2

cdr3_aa: CASSFRLAGVFETQYF
cdr3_nt: TGTGCCAGCAGTTTCAGACTAGCGGGAGTTTTTGAGACCCAGTACTTC
j_call: TRBJ2-5
clone_size: once
v_call: TRBV27
d_call: TRBD2

cdr3_aa: CASSRLAAYNEQFF
cdr3_nt: TGTGCCAGCAGCCGACTAGCGGCCTACAATGAGCAGTTCTTC
j_call: TRBJ2-1
clone_size: NA
v_call: TRBV5-4
d_call: TRBD2

cdr3_aa: CASSVLGLELGEQFF
cdr3_nt: TGTGCCAGTAGTGTACTAGGACTAGAGCTAGGTGAGCAGTTCTTC
j_call: TRBJ2-1
clone_size: NA
v_call: TRBV19
d_call: TRBD2

cdr3_aa: CAWSSEYGNNEQFF
cdr3_nt: TGTGCCTGGAGTAGCGAGTATGGAAACAATGAGCAGTTCTTC
j_call: TRBJ2-1
clone_size: NA
v_call: TRBV30
d_call: NA

cdr3_aa: CASSPPGFPTNEKLFF
cdr3_nt: TGTGCCAGCAGCCCCCCCGGGTTTCCAACTAATGAAAAACTGTTTTTT
j_call: TRBJ1-4
clone_size: once
v_call: TRBV7-9
d_call: NA

cdr3_aa: CASGSDRGLEQYF
cdr3_nt: TGTGCCAGCGGGTCGGACAGGGGGCTCGAGCAGTACTTC
j_call: TRBJ2-7
clone_size: NA
v_call: TRBV6-4
d_call: TRBD1

cdr3_aa: CATSRGLVMSDTQYF
cdr3_nt: TGTGCCACCAGCAGAGGACTTGTTATGTCCGATACGCAGTATTTT
j_call: TRBJ2-3
clone_size: NA
v_call: TRBV15
d_call: NA

cdr3_aa: CASSLYTGSGELFF
cdr3_nt: TGTGCCAGCAGCTTATACACAGGGTCCGGGGAGCTGTTTTTT
j_call: TRBJ2-2
clone_size: NA
v_call: TRBV7-8
d_call: NA

cdr3_aa: CASSDSGGQETQYF
cdr3_nt: TGTGCCAGCAGCGACAGCGGGGGCCAAGAGACCCAGTACTTC
j_call: TRBJ2-5
clone_size: NA
v_call: TRBV9
d_call: TRBD2

cdr3_aa: CASSVGGGSTYEQYF
cdr3_nt: TGTGCCAGCAGCGTAGGTGGCGGGAGTACCTACGAGCAGTACTTC
j_call: TRBJ2-7
clone_size: NA
v_call: TRBV9
d_call: TRBD2

cdr3_aa: CASSWFGGAGNEQFF
cdr3_nt: TGTGCCAGTAGTTGGTTCGGGGGCGCGGGCAATGAGCAGTTCTTC
j_call: TRBJ2-1
clone_size: NA
v_call: TRBV19
d_call: NA

cdr3_aa: CASSPPGTGSYEQYF
cdr3_nt: TGCGCCAGCAGCCCCCCCGGGACAGGGTCCTACGAGCAGTACTTC
j_call: TRBJ2-7
clone_size: NA
v_call: TRBV23-1
d_call: TRBD1

cdr3_aa: CASSPLGTDTQYF
cdr3_nt: TGTGCCAGCAGCCCACTAGGCACAGATACGCAGTATTTT
j_call: TRBJ2-3
clone_size: NA
v_call: TRBV7-9
d_call: NA

cdr3_aa: CASAHGPSRQPQHF
cdr3_nt: TGTGCCAGCGCCCACGGGCCGTCTAGGCAGCCCCAGCATTTT
j_call: TRBJ1-5
clone_size: NA
v_call: TRBV28
d_call: NA

cdr3_aa: CASRTTSLPDTQYF
cdr3_nt: TGTGCCAGCAGGACGACTAGTCTGCCCGATACGCAGTATTTT
j_call: TRBJ2-3
clone_size: NA
v_call: TRBV28
d_call: NA

cdr3_aa: CASSEFRTANQPQHF
cdr3_nt: TGTGCCAGCAGTGAATTCCGGACAGCTAATCAGCCCCAGCATTTT
j_call: TRBJ1-5
clone_size: once
v_call: TRBV6-1
d_call: NA

cdr3_aa: CASSLTTYRGRDTEAFF
cdr3_nt: TGTGCCAGCAGCTTAACGACTTACAGGGGTCGGGACACTGAAGCTTTCTTT
j_call: TRBJ1-1
clone_size: NA
v_call: TRBV11-2
d_call: TRBD1

cdr3_aa: CAWSALSTGIEEQYF
cdr3_nt: TGTGCCTGGAGTGCCCTATCGACAGGAATAGAGGAGCAGTACTTC
j_call: TRBJ2-7
clone_size: NA
v_call: TRBV30
d_call: NA

cdr3_aa: CARGGEGPAYYGYTF
cdr3_nt: TGTGCCAGGGGGGGAGAGGGCCCCGCTTACTATGGCTACACCTTC
j_call: TRBJ1-2
clone_size: NA
v_call: TRBV2
d_call: NA

cdr3_aa: CATRDTGSGNTIYF
cdr3_nt: TGTGCCACCCGGGACACCGGCTCTGGAAACACCATATATTTT
j_call: TRBJ1-3
clone_size: NA
v_call: TRBV19
d_call: NA

cdr3_aa: CASSKWDRGGGGSTDTQYF
cdr3_nt: TGTGCCAGCAGCAAATGGGACAGGGGTGGTGGTGGGAGCACAGATACGCAGTATTTT
j_call: TRBJ2-3
clone_size: NA
v_call: TRBV21-1
d_call: NA

cdr3_aa: CAWSAAPGQGEIEAFF
cdr3_nt: TGTGCCTGGAGTGCAGCACCGGGACAGGGGGAAATTGAAGCTTTCTTT
j_call: TRBJ1-1
clone_size: NA
v_call: TRBV30
d_call: TRBD1

cdr3_aa: CSVEGQDSPYEQYF
cdr3_nt: TGCAGCGTTGAAGGACAAGACAGTCCCTACGAGCAGTACTTC
j_call: TRBJ2-7
clone_size: NA
v_call: TRBV29-1
d_call: NA

cdr3_aa: CSVGGAANYGYTF
cdr3_nt: TGCAGCGTTGGAGGGGCAGCAAACTATGGCTACACCTTC
j_call: TRBJ1-2
clone_size: NA
v_call: TRBV29-1
d_call: NA

cdr3_aa: CASSFDGGGELFF
cdr3_nt: TGTGCCAGCAGCTTTGACGGTGGGGGGGAGCTGTTTTTT
j_call: TRBJ2-2
clone_size: NA
v_call: TRBV7-6
d_call: NA

cdr3_aa: CASSHPESATNEKLFF
cdr3_nt: TGCGCCAGCAGTCATCCAGAATCAGCAACTAATGAAAAACTGTTTTTT
j_call: TRBJ1-4
clone_size: NA
v_call: TRBV23-1
d_call: NA

cdr3_aa: CASRDRAYEQYF
cdr3_nt: TGTGCCAGCAGGGACAGAGCCTACGAGCAGTACTTC
j_call: TRBJ2-7
clone_size: NA
v_call: TRBV6-5
d_call: NA

cdr3_aa: CASSYSSPGPSGSQYF
cdr3_nt: TGTGCCAGCAGTTACTCGTCGCCGGGACCATCCGGGTCGCAGTATTTT
j_call: TRBJ2-3
clone_size: NA
v_call: TRBV6-5
d_call: NA

cdr3_aa: CASSVAGGDTQYF
cdr3_nt: TGTGCCAGCAGCGTAGCGGGAGGAGATACGCAGTATTTT
j_call: TRBJ2-3
clone_size: NA
v_call: TRBV9
d_call: TRBD2

cdr3_aa: CASSLVRLNTEAFF
cdr3_nt: TGCGCCAGCAGCTTGGTACGGTTGAACACTGAAGCTTTCTTT
j_call: TRBJ1-1
clone_size: NA
v_call: TRBV5-1
d_call: NA

cdr3_aa: CASSLDLGGTYEQYF
cdr3_nt: TGTGCCAGCAGCTTAGATCTGGGGGGGACCTACGAGCAGTACTTC
j_call: TRBJ2-7
clone_size: NA
v_call: TRBV7-6
d_call: TRBD2

cdr3_aa: CASSEFSSGSLETQYF
cdr3_nt: TGCGCCAGCAGTGAGTTTTCGTCGGGGAGTTTGGAGACCCAGTACTTC
j_call: TRBJ2-5
clone_size: NA
v_call: TRBV10-1
d_call: NA

cdr3_aa: CASSVTGTGELFF
cdr3_nt: TGTGCCAGCAGCGTAACCGGGACCGGGGAGCTGTTTTTT
j_call: TRBJ2-2
clone_size: NA
v_call: TRBV9
d_call: NA

cdr3_aa: CASSQESWTYSNQPQHF
cdr3_nt: TGCGCCAGCAGCCAAGAGAGCTGGACCTATAGCAATCAGCCCCAGCATTTT
j_call: TRBJ1-5
clone_size: NA
v_call: TRBV4-1
d_call: NA

cdr3_aa: CASSYFLDRSSYEQYF
cdr3_nt: TGTGCCAGCAGTTACTTCCTGGACAGGAGCTCCTACGAGCAGTACTTC
j_call: TRBJ2-7
clone_size: NA
v_call: TRBV2
d_call: TRBD1

cdr3_aa: CATRNRDSSTDTQYF
cdr3_nt: TGTGCCACCCGGAACAGGGACAGTAGCACAGATACGCAGTATTTT
j_call: TRBJ2-3
clone_size: NA
v_call: TRBV15
d_call: TRBD1

cdr3_aa: CASSLKRTSGDLYEQYF
cdr3_nt: TGTGCCAGCAGCCTTAAAAGGACTAGCGGGGACCTCTACGAGCAGTACTTC
j_call: TRBJ2-7
clone_size: NA
v_call: TRBV4-2
d_call: TRBD2

cdr3_aa: CASSPDRGSNIQYF
cdr3_nt: TGTGCCAGCAGCCCAGACAGGGGGTCTAACATTCAGTACTTC
j_call: TRBJ2-4
clone_size: NA
v_call: TRBV6-1
d_call: TRBD1

cdr3_aa: CASSVGTGSSYEQYF
cdr3_nt: TGTGCCAGCAGTGTCGGGACAGGAAGCTCCTACGAGCAGTACTTC
j_call: TRBJ2-7
clone_size: few
v_call: TRBV6-1
d_call: TRBD1

cdr3_aa: CAWSVAREQFF
cdr3_nt: TGTGCCTGGAGTGTAGCCCGGGAGCAGTTCTTC
j_call: TRBJ2-1
clone_size: NA
v_call: TRBV30
d_call: NA

cdr3_aa: CATSPEASGRSGSEQYF
cdr3_nt: TGTGCCACCAGCCCGGAAGCGAGCGGGAGAAGCGGTAGCGAGCAGTACTTC
j_call: TRBJ2-7
clone_size: once
v_call: TRBV15
d_call: TRBD2

cdr3_aa: CAYLDGTGGSCTDTQYF
cdr3_nt: TGTGCCTACCTCGACGGGACAGGGGGTTCGTGCACAGATACGCAGTATTTT
j_call: TRBJ2-3
clone_size: once
v_call: TRBV27
d_call: TRBD1

cdr3_aa: CASSVEANTEAFF
cdr3_nt: TGTGCCAGCAGCGTAGAGGCGAACACTGAAGCTTTCTTT
j_call: TRBJ1-1
clone_size: NA
v_call: TRBV9
d_call: NA

cdr3_aa: CATSSTASGANVLTF
cdr3_nt: TGTGCCACCAGCTCGACGGCCTCTGGGGCCAACGTCCTGACTTTC
j_call: TRBJ2-6
clone_size: NA
v_call: TRBV15
d_call: NA

cdr3_aa: CASSDSGGSTEAFF
cdr3_nt: TGTGCCAGCAGTGACTCGGGGGGAAGCACTGAAGCTTTCTTT
j_call: TRBJ1-1
clone_size: NA
v_call: TRBV6-4
d_call: NA

cdr3_aa: CASSEFGGYPSPYEQYF
cdr3_nt: TGTGCCAGCAGTGAATTTGGGGGGTACCCGTCCCCCTACGAGCAGTACTTC
j_call: TRBJ2-7
clone_size: NA
v_call: TRBV25-1
d_call: NA

cdr3_aa: CASSGGRFTGELFF
cdr3_nt: TGCGCCAGCAGCGGGGGTCGATTCACCGGGGAGCTGTTTTTT
j_call: TRBJ2-2
clone_size: NA
v_call: TRBV4-1
d_call: NA

cdr3_aa: CASSQGGFGELFF
cdr3_nt: TGTGCCAGCAGCCAAGGGGGGTTCGGGGAGCTGTTTTTT
j_call: TRBJ2-2
clone_size: NA
v_call: TRBV4-2
d_call: NA